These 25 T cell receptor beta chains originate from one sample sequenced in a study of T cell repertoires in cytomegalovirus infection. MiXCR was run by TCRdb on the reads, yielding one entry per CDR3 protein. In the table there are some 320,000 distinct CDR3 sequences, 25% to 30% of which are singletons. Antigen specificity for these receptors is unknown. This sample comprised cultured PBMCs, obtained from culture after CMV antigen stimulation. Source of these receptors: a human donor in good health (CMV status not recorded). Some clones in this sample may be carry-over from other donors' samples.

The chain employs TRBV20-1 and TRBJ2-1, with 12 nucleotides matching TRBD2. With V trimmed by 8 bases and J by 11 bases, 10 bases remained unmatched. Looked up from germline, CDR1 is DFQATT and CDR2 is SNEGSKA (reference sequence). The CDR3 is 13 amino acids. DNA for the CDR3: TGCAGTCTCACCGGGACTAGCGGGTCTCAGCAGTTCTTC. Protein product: CSLTGTSGSQQFF.

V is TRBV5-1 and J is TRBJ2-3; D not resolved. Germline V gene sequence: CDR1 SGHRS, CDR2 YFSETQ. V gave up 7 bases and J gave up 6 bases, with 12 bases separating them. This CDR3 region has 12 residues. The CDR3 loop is CASGTGFDTQYF. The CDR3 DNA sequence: TGCGCCAGCGGAACCGGATTCGATACGCAGTATTTT.

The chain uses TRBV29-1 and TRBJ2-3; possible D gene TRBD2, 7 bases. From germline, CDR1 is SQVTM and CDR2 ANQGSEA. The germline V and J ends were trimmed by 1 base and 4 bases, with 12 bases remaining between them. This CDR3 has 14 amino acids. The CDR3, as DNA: TGCAGCGTTGAAGCGGGGAGGGGGGCAGATACGCAGTATTTT. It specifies CSVEAGRGADTQYF.

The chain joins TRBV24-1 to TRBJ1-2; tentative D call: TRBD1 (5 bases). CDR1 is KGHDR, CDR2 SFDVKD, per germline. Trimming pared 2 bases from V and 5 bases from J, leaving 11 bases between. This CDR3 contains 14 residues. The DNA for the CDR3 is TGTGCCACCAGTGATTCCCGGGACCTTTATGGCTACACCTTC. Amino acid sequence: CATSDSRDLYGYTF.

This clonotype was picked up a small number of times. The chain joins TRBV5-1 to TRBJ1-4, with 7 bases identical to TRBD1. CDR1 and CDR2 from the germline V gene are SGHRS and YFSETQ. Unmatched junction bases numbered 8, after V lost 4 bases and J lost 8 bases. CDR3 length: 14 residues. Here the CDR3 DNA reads TGCGCCAGCAGCACGGGGACAGTTGGGGAAAAACTGTTTTTT. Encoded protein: CASSTGTVGEKLFF.

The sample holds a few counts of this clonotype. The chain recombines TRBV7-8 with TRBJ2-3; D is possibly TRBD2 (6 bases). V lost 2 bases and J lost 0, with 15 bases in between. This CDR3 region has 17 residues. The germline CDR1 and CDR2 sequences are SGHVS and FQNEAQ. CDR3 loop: CASSLRERASSTDTQYF. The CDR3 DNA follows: TGTGCCAGCAGCTTACGGGAGAGGGCGTCTAGCACAGATACGCAGTATTTT.

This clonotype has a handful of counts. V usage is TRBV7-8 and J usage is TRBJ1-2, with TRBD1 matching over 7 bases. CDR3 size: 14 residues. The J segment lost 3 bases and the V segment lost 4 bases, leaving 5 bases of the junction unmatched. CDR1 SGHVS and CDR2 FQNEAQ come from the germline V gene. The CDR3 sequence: CASSSGTVYYGYTF. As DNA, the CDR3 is TGTGCCAGCAGCTCAGGGACAGTTTACTATGGCTACACCTTC.

CDR3 DNA sequence: TGTGCCAGCAGCCTGACAGGGTTCACAGATACGCAGTATTTT. It codes for CASSLTGFTDTQYF. The V and J genes are TRBV28 and TRBJ2-3; 7 nucleotides agree with TRBD1. CDR3 length equals 14 residues. Losses at the gene ends were 6 bases for V and 2 bases for J; bases not matched to a gene: 5. Germline CDR1 reads MDHEN; CDR2 reads SYDVKM.

The DNA for the CDR3 is TGTGCCAGCAGCCAAGAGGAGGGGTCCTACGAGCAGTACTTC. Residues: CASSQEEGSYEQYF. This chain connects TRBV7-8 to TRBJ2-7, with D perhaps TRBD2 (6 bases). Trimming pared 5 bases from V and 1 base from J, leaving 12 bases between. Germline lookup yields CDR1 SGHVS and CDR2 FQNEAQ. The CDR3 has 14 residues.

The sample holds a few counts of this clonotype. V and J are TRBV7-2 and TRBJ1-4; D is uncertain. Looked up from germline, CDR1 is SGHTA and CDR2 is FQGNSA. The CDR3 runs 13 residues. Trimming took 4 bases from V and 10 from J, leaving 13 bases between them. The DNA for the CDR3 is TGTGCCAGCAGCTCACCCCCTTGGGCAAAACTGTTTTTT. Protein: CASSSPPWAKLFF.

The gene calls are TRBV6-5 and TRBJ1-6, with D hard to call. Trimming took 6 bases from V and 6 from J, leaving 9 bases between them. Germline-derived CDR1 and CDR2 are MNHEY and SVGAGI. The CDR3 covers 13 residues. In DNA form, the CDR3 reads TGTGCCAGCAGGCGCGGGGTTAATTCACCCCTCCACTTT. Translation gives CASRRGVNSPLHF.

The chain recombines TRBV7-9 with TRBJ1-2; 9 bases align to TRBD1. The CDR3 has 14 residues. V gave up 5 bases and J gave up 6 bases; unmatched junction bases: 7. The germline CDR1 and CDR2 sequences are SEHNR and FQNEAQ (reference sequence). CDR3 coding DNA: TGTGCCAGCAGCCTCCCCCGGGACAGGGATGGCTACACCTTC. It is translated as CASSLPRDRDGYTF. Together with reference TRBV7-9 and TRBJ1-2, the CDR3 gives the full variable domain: DTGVSQNPRHKITKRGQNVTFRCDPISEHNRLYWYRQTLGQGPEFLTYFQNEAQLEKSRLLSDRFSAERPKGSFSTLEIQRTEQGDSAMYLCASSLPRDRDGYTFGSGTRLTVV.

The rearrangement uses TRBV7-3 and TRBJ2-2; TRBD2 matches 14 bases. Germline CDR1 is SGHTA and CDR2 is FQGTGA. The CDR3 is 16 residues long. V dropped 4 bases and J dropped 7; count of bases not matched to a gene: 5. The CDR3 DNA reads TGTGCCAGCAGCTCGCGACTAGCGGGAGGGAACGGGGAGCTGTTTTTT. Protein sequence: CASSSRLAGGNGELFF.

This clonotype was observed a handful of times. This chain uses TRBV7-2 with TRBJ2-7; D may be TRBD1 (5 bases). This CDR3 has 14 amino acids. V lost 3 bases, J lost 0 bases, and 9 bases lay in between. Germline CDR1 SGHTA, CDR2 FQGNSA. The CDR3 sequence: CASSFQTASYEQYF. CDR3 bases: TGTGCCAGCAGCTTCCAGACAGCCTCCTACGAGCAGTACTTC.

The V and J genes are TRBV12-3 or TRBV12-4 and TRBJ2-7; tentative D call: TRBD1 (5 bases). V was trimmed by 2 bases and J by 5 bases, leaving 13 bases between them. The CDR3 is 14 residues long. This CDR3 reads CASSLNSDRDEQYF. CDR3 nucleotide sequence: TGTGCCAGCAGTTTAAACAGTGACAGAGACGAGCAGTACTTC.

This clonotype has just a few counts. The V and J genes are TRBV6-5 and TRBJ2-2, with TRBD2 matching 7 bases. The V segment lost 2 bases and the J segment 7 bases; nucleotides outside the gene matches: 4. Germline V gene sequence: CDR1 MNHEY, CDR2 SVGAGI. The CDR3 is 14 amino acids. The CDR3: CASSYPGLRGELFF. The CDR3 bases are TGTGCCAGCAGTTACCCGGGACTACGCGGGGAGCTGTTTTTT.

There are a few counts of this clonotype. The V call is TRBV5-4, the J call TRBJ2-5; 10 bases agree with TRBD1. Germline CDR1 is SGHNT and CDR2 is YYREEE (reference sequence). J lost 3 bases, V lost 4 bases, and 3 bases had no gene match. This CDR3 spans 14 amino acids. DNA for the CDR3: TGTGCCAGCAGCAGGGGGACAGGGGAAGAGACCCAGTACTTC. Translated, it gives CASSRGTGEETQYF.

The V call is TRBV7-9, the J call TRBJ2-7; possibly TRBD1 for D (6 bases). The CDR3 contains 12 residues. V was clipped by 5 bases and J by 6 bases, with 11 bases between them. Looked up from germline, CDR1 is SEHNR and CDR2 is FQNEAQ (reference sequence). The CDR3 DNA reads TGTGCCAGCAGCAGAACAGGGATCGAGCAGTACTTC. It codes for CASSRTGIEQYF.

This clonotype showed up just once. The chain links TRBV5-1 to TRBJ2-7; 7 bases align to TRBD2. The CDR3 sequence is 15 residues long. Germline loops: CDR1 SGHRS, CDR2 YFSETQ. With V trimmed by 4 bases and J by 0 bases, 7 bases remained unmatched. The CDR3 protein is CASSASGSSSYEQYF. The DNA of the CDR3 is TGCGCCAGCAGCGCTAGCGGCTCCTCCTCCTACGAGCAGTACTTC.

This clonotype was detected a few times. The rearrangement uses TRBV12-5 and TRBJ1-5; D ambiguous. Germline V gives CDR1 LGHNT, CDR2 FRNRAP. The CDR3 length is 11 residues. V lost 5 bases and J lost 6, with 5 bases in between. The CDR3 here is CASGDPQPQHF. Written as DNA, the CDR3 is TGTGCTAGTGGTGACCCTCAGCCCCAGCATTTT.

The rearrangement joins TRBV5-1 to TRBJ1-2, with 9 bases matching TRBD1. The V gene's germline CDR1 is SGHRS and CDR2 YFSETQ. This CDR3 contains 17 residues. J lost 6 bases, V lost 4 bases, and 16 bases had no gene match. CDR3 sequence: CASSRDGTGSLENGYTF. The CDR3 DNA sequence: TGCGCCAGCAGCCGGGACGGGACAGGGTCATTGGAGAATGGCTACACCTTC.

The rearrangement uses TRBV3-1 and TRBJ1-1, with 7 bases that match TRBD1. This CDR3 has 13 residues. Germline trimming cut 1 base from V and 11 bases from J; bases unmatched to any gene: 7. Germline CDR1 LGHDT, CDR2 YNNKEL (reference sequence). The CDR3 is CASSQARTGGAFF. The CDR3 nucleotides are TGTGCCAGCAGCCAAGCCCGGACAGGTGGGGCTTTCTTT.

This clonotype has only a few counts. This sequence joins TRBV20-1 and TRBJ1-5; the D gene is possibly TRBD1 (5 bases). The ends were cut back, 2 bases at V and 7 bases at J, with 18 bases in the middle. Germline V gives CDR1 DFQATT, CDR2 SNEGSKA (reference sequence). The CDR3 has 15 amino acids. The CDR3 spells CSARKDIGVGQPQHF. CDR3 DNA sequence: TGCAGTGCTAGAAAGGACATCGGGGTAGGACAGCCCCAGCATTTT.

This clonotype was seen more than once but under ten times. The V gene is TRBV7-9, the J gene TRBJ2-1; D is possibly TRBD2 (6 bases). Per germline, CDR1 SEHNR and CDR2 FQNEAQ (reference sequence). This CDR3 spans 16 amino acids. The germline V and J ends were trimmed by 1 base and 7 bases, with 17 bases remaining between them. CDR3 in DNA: TGTGCCAGCAGCTTAGTGGTAGCGGTCCTAAGGAATGAGCAGTTCTTC. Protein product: CASSLVVAVLRNEQFF.

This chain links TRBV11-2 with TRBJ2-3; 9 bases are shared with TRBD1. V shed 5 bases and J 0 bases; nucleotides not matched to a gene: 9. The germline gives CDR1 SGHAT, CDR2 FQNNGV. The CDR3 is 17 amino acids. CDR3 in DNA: TGTGCCAGCAGCCGCGCCGGGACAGGGATTAGCACAGATACGCAGTATTTT. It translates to CASSRAGTGISTDTQYF.